This T cell receptor (beta chain) was recovered during a study of control samples from healthy donors and cancer patients. V was clipped by 3 bases and J by 6 bases; unmatched bases: 5. Germline CDR1 and CDR2: LNHDA and SQIVND (reference sequence). This CDR3 is built from 16 residues. Method: immunoSEQ multiplex PCR; TCRdb's copy keeps in-frame clones and lacks some. The sample has about 80,000 clones, about 88% seen once. The chain is built from TRBV19 and TRBJ2-2; 12 bases line up with TRBD2. Source material: blood. This TCR was recovered from a woman in her fifties or sixties in good health. The CDR3 DNA reads as TGTGCCAGTAGTATCTTTGGACTAGCGGGGTCCGGGGAGCTGTTTTTT. Translating gives CASSIFGLAGSGELFF.